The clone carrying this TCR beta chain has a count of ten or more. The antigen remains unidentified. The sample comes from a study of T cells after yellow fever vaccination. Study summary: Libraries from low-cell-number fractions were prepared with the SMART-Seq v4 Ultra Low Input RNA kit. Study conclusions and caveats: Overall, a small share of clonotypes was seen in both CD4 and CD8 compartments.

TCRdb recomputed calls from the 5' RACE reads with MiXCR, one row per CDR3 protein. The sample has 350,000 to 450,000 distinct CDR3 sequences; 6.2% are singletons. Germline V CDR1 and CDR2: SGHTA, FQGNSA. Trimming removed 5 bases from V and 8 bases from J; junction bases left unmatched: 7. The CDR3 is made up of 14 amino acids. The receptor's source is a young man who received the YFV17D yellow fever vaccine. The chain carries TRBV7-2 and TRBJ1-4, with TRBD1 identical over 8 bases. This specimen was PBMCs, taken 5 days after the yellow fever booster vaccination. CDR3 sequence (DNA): TGTGCCAGCAGCCCAAACAGGGGGGGAGAAAAACTGTTTTTT. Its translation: CASSPNRGGEKLFF.